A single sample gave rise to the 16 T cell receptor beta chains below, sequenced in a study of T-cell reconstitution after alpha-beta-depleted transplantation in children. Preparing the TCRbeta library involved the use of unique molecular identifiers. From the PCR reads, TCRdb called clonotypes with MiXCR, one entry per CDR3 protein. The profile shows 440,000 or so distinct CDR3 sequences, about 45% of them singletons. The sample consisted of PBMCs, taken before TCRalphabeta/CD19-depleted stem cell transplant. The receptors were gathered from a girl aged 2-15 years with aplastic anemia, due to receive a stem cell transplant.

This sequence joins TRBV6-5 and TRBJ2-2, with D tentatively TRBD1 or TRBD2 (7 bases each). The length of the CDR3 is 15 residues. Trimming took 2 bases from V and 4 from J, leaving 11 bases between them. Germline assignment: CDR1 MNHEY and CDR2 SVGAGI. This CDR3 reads CASSYIRGGTGELFF. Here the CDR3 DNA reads TGTGCCAGCAGTTACATCAGGGGGGGCACCGGGGAGCTGTTTTTT.

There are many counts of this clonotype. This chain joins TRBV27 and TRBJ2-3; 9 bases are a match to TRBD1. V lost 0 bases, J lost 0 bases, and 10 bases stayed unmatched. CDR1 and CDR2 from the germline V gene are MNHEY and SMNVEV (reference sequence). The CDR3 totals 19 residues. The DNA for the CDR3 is TGTGCCAGCAGTTTATCCGGGACAGGGCGTCCCCGAAGCACAGATACGCAGTATTTT. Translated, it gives CASSLSGTGRPRSTDTQYF.

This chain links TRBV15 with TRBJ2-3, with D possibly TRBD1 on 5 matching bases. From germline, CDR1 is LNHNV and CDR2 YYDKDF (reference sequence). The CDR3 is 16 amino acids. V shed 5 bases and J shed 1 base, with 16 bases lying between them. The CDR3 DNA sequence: TGTGCCACCAGCTCACAACTCCAGGGCCGCACAGATACGCAGTATTTT. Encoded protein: CATSSQLQGRTDTQYF.

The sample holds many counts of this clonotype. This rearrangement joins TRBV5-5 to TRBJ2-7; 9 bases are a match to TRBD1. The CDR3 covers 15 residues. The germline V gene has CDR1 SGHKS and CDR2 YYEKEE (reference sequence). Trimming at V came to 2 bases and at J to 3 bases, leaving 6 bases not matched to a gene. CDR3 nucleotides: TGTGCCAGCAGCTTCACCGGGACAGGGTTCTACGAGCAGTACTTC. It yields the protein CASSFTGTGFYEQYF.

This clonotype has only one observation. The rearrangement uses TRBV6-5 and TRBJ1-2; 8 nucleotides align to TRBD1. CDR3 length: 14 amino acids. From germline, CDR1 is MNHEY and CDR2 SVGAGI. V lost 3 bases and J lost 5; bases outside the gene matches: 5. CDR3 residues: CASSYFGQGYGYTF. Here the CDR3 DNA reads TGTGCCAGCAGTTATTTTGGACAGGGATATGGCTACACCTTC.

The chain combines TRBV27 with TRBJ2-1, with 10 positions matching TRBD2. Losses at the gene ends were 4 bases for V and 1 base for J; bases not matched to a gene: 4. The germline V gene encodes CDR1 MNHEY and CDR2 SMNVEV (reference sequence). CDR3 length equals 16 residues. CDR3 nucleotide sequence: TGTGCCAGCAGTTCTAGCGGGAGCTTTTCCTACAATGAGCAGTTCTTC. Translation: CASSSSGSFSYNEQFF.

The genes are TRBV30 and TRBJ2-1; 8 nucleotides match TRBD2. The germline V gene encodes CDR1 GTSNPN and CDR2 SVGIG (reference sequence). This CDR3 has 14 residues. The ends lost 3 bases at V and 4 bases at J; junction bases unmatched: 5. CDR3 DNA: TGTGCCTGGAGGGGGACTAGTAATTACAATGAGCAGTTCTTC. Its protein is CAWRGTSNYNEQFF.

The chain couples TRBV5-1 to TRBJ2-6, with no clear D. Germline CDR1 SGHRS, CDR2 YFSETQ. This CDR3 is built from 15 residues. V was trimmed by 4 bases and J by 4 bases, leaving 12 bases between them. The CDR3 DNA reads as TGCGCCAGCAGCATTTTTGGGTTGGGGGCCAACGTCCTGACTTTC. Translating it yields CASSIFGLGANVLTF.

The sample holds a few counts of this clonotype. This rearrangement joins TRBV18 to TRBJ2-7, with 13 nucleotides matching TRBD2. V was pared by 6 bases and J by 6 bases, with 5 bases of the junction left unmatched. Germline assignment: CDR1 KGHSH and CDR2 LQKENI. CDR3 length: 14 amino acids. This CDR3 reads CASSQGTSGTEQYF. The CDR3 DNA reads TGTGCCAGCTCCCAGGGGACTAGCGGGACCGAGCAGTACTTC.

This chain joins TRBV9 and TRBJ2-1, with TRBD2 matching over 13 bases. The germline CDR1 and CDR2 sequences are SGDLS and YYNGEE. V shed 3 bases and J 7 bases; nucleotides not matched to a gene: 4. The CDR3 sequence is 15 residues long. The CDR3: CASSAGTSGKNEQFF. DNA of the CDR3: TGTGCCAGCAGCGCCGGGACTAGCGGGAAAAATGAGCAGTTCTTC.

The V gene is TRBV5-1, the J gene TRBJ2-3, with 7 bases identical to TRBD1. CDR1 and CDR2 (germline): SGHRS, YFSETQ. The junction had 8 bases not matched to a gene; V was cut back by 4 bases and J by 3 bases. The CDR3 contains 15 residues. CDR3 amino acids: CASSPPGTETDTQYF. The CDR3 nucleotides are TGCGCCAGCAGCCCCCCCGGGACAGAGACAGATACGCAGTATTTT.

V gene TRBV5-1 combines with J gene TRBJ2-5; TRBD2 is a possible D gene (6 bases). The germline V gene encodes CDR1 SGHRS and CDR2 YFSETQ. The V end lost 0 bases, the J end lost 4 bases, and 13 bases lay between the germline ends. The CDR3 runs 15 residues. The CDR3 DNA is TGCGCCAGCAGCTTGGCCGCGGGGTTGCGAGAGACCCAGTACTTC. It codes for CASSLAAGLRETQYF.

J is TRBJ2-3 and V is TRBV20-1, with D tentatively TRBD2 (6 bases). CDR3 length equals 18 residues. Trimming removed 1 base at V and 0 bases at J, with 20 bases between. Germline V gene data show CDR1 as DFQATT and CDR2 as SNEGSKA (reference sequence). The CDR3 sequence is CSARAALVGAGSTDTQYF. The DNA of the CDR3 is TGCAGTGCTAGAGCGGCCCTAGTTGGGGCGGGAAGCACAGATACGCAGTATTTT.

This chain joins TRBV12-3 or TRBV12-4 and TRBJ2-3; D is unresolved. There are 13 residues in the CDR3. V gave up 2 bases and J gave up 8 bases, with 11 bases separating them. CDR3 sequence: CASSLIQRTTQYF. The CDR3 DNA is TGTGCCAGCAGTTTAATTCAAAGGACTACGCAGTATTTT.

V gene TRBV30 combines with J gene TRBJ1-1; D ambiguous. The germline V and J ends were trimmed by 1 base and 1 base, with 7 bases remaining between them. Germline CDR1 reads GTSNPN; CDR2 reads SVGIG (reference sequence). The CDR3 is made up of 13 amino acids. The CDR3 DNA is TGTGCCTGGAGTGGTTCGGGGAACACTGAAGCTTTCTTT. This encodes CAWSGSGNTEAFF.

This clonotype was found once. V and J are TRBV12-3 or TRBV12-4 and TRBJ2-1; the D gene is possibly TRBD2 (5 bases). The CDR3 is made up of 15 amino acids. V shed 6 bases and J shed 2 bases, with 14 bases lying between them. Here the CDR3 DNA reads TGTGCCAGCAGCGCCTGGAGGAAACCCTACAATGAGCAGTTCTTC. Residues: CASSAWRKPYNEQFF.